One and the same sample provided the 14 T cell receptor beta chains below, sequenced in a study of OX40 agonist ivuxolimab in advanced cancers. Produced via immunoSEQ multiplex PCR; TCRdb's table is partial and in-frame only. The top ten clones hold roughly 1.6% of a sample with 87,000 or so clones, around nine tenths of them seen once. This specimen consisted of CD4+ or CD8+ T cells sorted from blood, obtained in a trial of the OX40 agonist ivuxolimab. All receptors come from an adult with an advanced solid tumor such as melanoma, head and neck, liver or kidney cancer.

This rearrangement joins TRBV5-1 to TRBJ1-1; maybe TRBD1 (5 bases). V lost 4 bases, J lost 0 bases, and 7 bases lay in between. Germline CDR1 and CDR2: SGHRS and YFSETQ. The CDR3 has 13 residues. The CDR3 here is CASSPRVNTEAFF. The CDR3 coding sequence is TGCGCCAGCAGCCCCAGGGTGAACACTGAAGCTTTCTTT.

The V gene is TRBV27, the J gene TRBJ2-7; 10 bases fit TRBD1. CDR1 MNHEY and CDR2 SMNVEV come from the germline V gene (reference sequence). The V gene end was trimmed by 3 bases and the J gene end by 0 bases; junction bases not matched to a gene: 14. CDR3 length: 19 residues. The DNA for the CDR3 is TGTGCCAGCAGTTTCCGACAGGGGGCTAGGGGTGGGACCTCCTACGAGCAGTACTTC. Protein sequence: CASSFRQGARGGTSYEQYF.

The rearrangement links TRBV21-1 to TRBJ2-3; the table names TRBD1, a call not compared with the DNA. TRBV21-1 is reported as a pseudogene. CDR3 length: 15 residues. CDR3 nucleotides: TGTGCCAGCAGCAAAAGGGGCAGAAGCACAGATACGCAGTATTTT. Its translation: CASSKRGRSTDTQYF.

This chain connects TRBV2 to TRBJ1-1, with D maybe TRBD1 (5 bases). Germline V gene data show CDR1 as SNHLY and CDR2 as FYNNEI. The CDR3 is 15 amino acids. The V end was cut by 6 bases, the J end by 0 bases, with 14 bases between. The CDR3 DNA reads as TGTGCCAGCAGGCGGGGCTCAGTCATGAACACTGAAGCTTTCTTT. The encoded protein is CASRRGSVMNTEAFF.

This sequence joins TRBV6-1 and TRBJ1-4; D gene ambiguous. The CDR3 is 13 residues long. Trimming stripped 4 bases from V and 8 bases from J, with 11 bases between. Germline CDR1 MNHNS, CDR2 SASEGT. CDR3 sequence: CASSAARKEKLFF. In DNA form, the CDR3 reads TGTGCCAGCAGTGCGGCGCGAAAAGAAAAACTGTTTTTT.

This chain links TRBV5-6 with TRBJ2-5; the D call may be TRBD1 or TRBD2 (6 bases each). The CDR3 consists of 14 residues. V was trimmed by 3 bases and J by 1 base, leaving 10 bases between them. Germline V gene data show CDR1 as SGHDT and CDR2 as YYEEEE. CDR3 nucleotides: TGTGCCAGCAGCTGGGGGGCGGTCCAAGAGACCCAGTACTTC. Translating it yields CASSWGAVQETQYF.

CDR3 coding DNA: TGTGCCAGCAGGACGACAGGGGGCAGAAACGAGCAGTACTTC. Translated: CASRTTGGRNEQYF. This chain joins TRBV6-5 and TRBJ2-7; TRBD1 matches 10 bases. Germline values: CDR1 MNHEY, CDR2 SVGAGI. V dropped 6 bases and J dropped 5; count of bases not matched to a gene: 7. The CDR3 covers 14 residues.

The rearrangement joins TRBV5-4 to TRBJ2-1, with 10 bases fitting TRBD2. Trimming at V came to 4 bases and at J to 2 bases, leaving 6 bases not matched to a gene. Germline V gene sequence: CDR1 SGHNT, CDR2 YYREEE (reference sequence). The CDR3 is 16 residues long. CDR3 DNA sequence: TGTGCCAGCAGCACTGCTAGCGGGAGAACCTACAATGAGCAGTTCTTC. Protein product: CASSTASGRTYNEQFF.

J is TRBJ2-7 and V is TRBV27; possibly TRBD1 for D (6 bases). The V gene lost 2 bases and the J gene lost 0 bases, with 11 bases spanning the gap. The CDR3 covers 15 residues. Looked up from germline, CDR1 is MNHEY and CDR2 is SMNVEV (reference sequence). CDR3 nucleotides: TGTGCCAGCAGTTTACTTACAGGGCCCTCCTACGAGCAGTACTTC. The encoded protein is CASSLLTGPSYEQYF.

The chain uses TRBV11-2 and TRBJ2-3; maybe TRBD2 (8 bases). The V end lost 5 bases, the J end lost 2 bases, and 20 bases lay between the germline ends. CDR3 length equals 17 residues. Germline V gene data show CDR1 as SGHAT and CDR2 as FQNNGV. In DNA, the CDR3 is TGTGCCAGCAGCCCCGGGGGGGCAGGGGGTTACACAGATACGCAGTATTTT. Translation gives CASSPGGAGGYTDTQYF.

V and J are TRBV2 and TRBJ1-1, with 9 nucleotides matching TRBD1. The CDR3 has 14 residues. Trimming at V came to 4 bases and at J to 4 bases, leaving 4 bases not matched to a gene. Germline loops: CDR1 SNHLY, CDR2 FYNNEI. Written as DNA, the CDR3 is TGTGCCAGCAGTGGGGACAGGGCGGGCACTGAAGCTTTCTTT. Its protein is CASSGDRAGTEAFF.

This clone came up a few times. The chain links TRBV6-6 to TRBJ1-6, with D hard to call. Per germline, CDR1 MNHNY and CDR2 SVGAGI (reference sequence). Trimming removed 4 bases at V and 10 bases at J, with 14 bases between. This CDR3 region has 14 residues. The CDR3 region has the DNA TGTGCCAGCAGTTTTGGGCAGGAGGGCTCACCCCTCCACTTT. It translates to CASSFGQEGSPLHF.

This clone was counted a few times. The DNA of the CDR3 is TGTGCCAGCAGCTCGGGACAGCTGAACACTGAAGCTTTCTTT. Protein product: CASSSGQLNTEAFF. The chain uses TRBV5-5 and TRBJ1-1, with TRBD1 matching over 7 bases. Germline CDR1 SGHKS, CDR2 YYEKEE (reference sequence). The CDR3 sequence is 14 residues long. Trimming cost V 3 bases and J 0 bases; bases outside gene matches: 2.

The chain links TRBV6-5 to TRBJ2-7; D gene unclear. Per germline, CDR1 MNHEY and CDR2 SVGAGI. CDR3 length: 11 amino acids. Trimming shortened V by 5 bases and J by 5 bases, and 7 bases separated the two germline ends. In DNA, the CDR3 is TGTGCCAGCAGTCCCTGGGACGAGCAGTACTTC. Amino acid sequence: CASSPWDEQYF.